The 27 T cell receptor beta chains given below trace back to one sample, sequenced in a study of blood T cells in healthy people across ages. PCR was performed a second time for about 6 to 12 cycles using a sample-barcoded 5' primer and a J-beta primer mix. TCRdb reprocessed the 5' RACE reads via MiXCR and lists one record per CDR3 protein. The data show about 640,000 distinct CDR3 sequences, about 54% seen once. Sequenced input: blood. These TCRs come from a man aged 55 to 70 in good health.

This sequence joins TRBV5-5 and TRBJ2-4; TRBD1 matches at 8 bases. CDR1 is SGHKS and CDR2 is YYEKEE in the germline V gene (reference sequence). With V trimmed by 4 bases and J by 5 bases, 8 bases remained unmatched. The CDR3 spans 15 residues. The CDR3 sequence: CASSTPGTGQNIQYF. In DNA, the CDR3 is TGTGCCAGCAGCACGCCCGGGACAGGCCAAAACATTCAGTACTTC.

The chain joins TRBV27 to TRBJ2-1, with TRBD1 identical over 11 bases. The CDR3 is 15 residues long. Losses at the gene ends were 3 bases for V and 10 bases for J; bases not matched to a gene: 8. In germline, CDR1 is MNHEY, CDR2 SMNVEV (reference sequence). For the CDR3, the DNA is TGTGCCAGCAGTTTCTTCGGACAGGGGGCAGGGGAGCAGTTCTTC. Translating gives CASSFFGQGAGEQFF.

V usage is TRBV9 and J usage is TRBJ2-5; 9 bases line up with TRBD2. J gave up 5 bases and V 4 bases, and 9 bases lay outside the gene matches. This CDR3 contains 15 residues. CDR1 and CDR2 from the germline V gene are SGDLS and YYNGEE. DNA for the CDR3: TGTGCCAGCAGCTTTAGCGGGGGTTTGGCGGAGACCCAGTACTTC. This sequence encodes CASSFSGGLAETQYF.

As concerns this clonotype: This may come from a read error, since a much larger clone is one base off. The chain recombines TRBV29-1 with TRBJ2-6; D is unresolved. In germline, CDR1 is SQVTM, CDR2 ANQGSEA. The CDR3 totals 14 residues. Trimming took 4 bases from V and 1 from J, leaving 8 bases between them. The CDR3 reads CSVGPGSGANVLTF. The CDR3 bases are TGCAGCGTTGGACCTGGGTCTGGGGCCAACGTCCTGACTTTC.

The chain uses TRBV6-2 or TRBV6-3 and TRBJ2-1, with D hard to call. This CDR3 contains 13 residues. Trimming shortened V by 4 bases and J by 6 bases, and 10 bases separated the two germline ends. Germline assignment: CDR1 MNHEY and CDR2 SVGEGT. CDR3 DNA: TGTGCCAGCAGTTCGAGCGAGACCAATGAGCAGTTCTTC. It is translated as CASSSSETNEQFF.

Worth noting for this clonotype: The junction differs from germline at one of its ends, possibly a read error. V is TRBV11-2 and J is TRBJ2-3; D unclear. Per the germline V gene, CDR1 is SGHAT and CDR2 is FQNNGV. This CDR3 has 13 amino acids. DNA of the CDR3: TGTGCCAGCAGCCCCATAGCCACAGAGACGCAGTATTTT. Translating it yields CASSPIATETQYF.

The rearrangement uses TRBV3-1 and TRBJ1-6, with D possibly matching TRBD1 (5 bases). The CDR3 extends over 14 amino acids. From germline, CDR1 is LGHDT and CDR2 YNNKEL (reference sequence). The V and J ends lost 5 bases and 7 bases respectively, with 12 bases between them. CDR3 loop: CASSYGASNSPLHF. In nucleotides, the CDR3 is TGTGCCAGCAGCTATGGGGCCTCAAATTCACCCCTCCACTTT.

The CDR3 spells CASSQDEQGENIQYF. CDR3 DNA sequence: TGTGCCAGCAGCCAAGATGAACAGGGAGAAAACATTCAGTACTTC. This chain connects TRBV4-2 to TRBJ2-7, with D possibly matching TRBD1 (6 bases). The J call could be wrong; TRBJ2-4 is a better fit for the DNA end. Germline V gene lookup returns CDR1 LGHNA and CDR2 YNFKEQ. The CDR3 extends over 15 amino acids.

The V and J genes are TRBV28 and TRBJ2-7, with D unclear. The CDR3 is 17 amino acids. The ends were cut back, 4 bases at V and 12 bases at J, with 31 bases in the middle. Germline V gene lookup returns CDR1 MDHEN and CDR2 SYDVKM. CDR3 amino acids: CASSSGRLAVSPETRYF. DNA of the CDR3: TGTGCCAGCAGTTCGGGCCGACTGGCGGTCTCACCAGAGACCCGGTACTTC.

The chain uses TRBV5-1 and TRBJ2-5; D possibly matches TRBD1 or TRBD2 (6 bases each). The CDR3 contains 17 residues. Looked up from germline, CDR1 is SGHRS and CDR2 is YFSETQ. The germline V and J ends were trimmed by 0 bases and 1 base, with 16 bases remaining between them. The CDR3 loop reads CASSLGVGGGPQETQYF. The CDR3 nucleotides are TGCGCCAGCAGCTTGGGTGTCGGGGGCGGACCCCAAGAGACCCAGTACTTC.

V gene TRBV18 combines with J gene TRBJ2-1; 10 bases agree with TRBD2. The CDR3 length is 14 residues. Looked up from germline, CDR1 is KGHSH and CDR2 is LQKENI. The V gene end was trimmed by 4 bases and the J gene end by 6 bases; junction bases not matched to a gene: 3. CDR3 residues: CASSQASGGNEQFF. CDR3 in DNA: TGTGCCAGCTCACAGGCTAGCGGGGGCAATGAGCAGTTCTTC.

CDR3 region: CASSARDRGYGYTF. For the CDR3, the DNA is TGTGCCAGCAGCGCCCGGGACAGGGGCTATGGCTACACCTTC. The V gene is TRBV7-9, the J gene TRBJ1-2; 10 bases fit TRBD1. V shed 5 bases and J 4 bases; nucleotides not matched to a gene: 4. This CDR3 contains 14 residues. Germline assignment: CDR1 SEHNR and CDR2 FQNEAQ (reference sequence).

This sequence joins TRBV20-1 and TRBJ2-7, with no clear D. V was shortened by 4 bases and J by 0 bases, with 7 bases between the two germline ends. The CDR3 sequence is 12 residues long. Per germline, CDR1 DFQATT and CDR2 SNEGSKA (reference sequence). The CDR3 here is CSAIGSSYEQYF. The DNA of the CDR3 is TGCAGTGCTATAGGCAGCTCCTACGAGCAGTACTTC.

The chain combines TRBV4-2 with TRBJ2-3, with TRBD1 matching over 9 bases. Germline V gives CDR1 LGHNA, CDR2 YNFKEQ. The ends lost 5 bases at V and 2 bases at J; junction bases unmatched: 8. The CDR3 spans 16 residues. In DNA form, the CDR3 reads TGTGCCAGCAGCGTCGGAGGGACAGGGCCCACAGATACGCAGTATTTT. Its translation: CASSVGGTGPTDTQYF.

This clonotype was seen only a few times. The chain recombines TRBV6-5 with TRBJ1-2; D call uncertain. Trimming left V 3 bases short and J 2 bases short, with 7 bases between. The CDR3 is 13 amino acids. The germline gives CDR1 MNHEY, CDR2 SVGAGI. The DNA for the CDR3 is TGTGCCAGCAGTTATTCTGTAAACTATGGCTACACCTTC. Protein product: CASSYSVNYGYTF.

A few counts support this clonotype. The J gene is TRBJ2-4, the V gene TRBV11-2; D possibly matches TRBD1 or TRBD2 (6 bases each). The germline V gene encodes CDR1 SGHAT and CDR2 FQNNGV. V lost 3 bases and J 2 bases, leaving 11 bases between the germline ends. This CDR3 has 15 residues. The CDR3 DNA reads TGTGCCAGCAGCTTTTTGGGGGGCTCCAAAAACATTCAGTACTTC. Its protein product is CASSFLGGSKNIQYF.

The chain has TRBV29-1 and TRBJ1-2, with a possible D match to TRBD1 (5 bases). The germline V gene has CDR1 SQVTM and CDR2 ANQGSEA. The CDR3 is 12 amino acids. Trimming left V 3 bases short and J 5 bases short, with 10 bases between. Here the CDR3 reads CSVDIQGYGYTF. In nucleotides, the CDR3 is TGCAGCGTTGATATTCAGGGATATGGCTACACCTTC. Variable domain in full (rest from reference TRBV29-1 and TRBJ1-2): SAVISQKPSRDICQRGTSLTIQCQVDSQVTMMFWYRQQPGQSLTLIATANQGSEATYESGFVIDKFPISRPNLTFSTLTVSNMSPEDSSIYLCSVDIQGYGYTFGSGTRLTVV.

This clonotype has a handful of counts. The CDR3 sequence: CASSPRSAQETQYF. The CDR3, as DNA: TGTGCCAGCTCACCACGGTCCGCACAAGAGACCCAGTACTTC. This chain joins TRBV18 and TRBJ2-5; D gene unclear. Germline values: CDR1 KGHSH, CDR2 LQKENI. This CDR3 has 14 amino acids. The V end lost 1 base, the J end lost 2 bases, and 8 bases lay between the germline ends.

The genes are TRBV28 and TRBJ2-3; 9 bases align to TRBD2. V gave up 7 bases and J gave up 2 bases; unmatched junction bases: 4. Germline V gene sequence: CDR1 MDHEN, CDR2 SYDVKM. The CDR3 extends over 14 amino acids. The DNA for the CDR3 is TGTGCCAGCAATGAGCGGGGGGCCACAGATACGCAGTATTTT. Amino acid sequence: CASNERGATDTQYF.

The chain links TRBV2 to TRBJ1-2; 7 bases match TRBD1. CDR3 length: 12 residues. V dropped 5 bases and J dropped 7; count of bases not matched to a gene: 4. Germline V lookup: CDR1 SNHLY, CDR2 FYNNEI. CDR3 nucleotides: TGTGCCAGCAGTTTGGGACAGAGTGGCTACACCTTC. It specifies CASSLGQSGYTF.

CDR3 bases: TGTGCCATCAGCCTACAGGGGGGAGGGGGCACCAACGTCCTGACTTTC. Translating it yields CAISLQGGGGTNVLTF. This rearrangement joins TRBV10-3 to TRBJ2-6; D possibly corresponds to TRBD1 (8 bases). CDR1 and CDR2 (germline): ENHRY, SYGVKD. The CDR3 covers 16 residues. V was clipped by 6 bases and J by 8 bases, with 20 bases between them.

This chain uses TRBV25-1 with TRBJ2-1, with 8 bases lining up with TRBD1. Trimming removed 8 bases from V and 7 bases from J; junction bases left unmatched: 10. CDR3 length: 14 residues. Germline V gives CDR1 MGHDK, CDR2 SYGVNS. The CDR3 DNA reads as TGTGCCAGCTACGGACAGGGAGTGGTGAATGAGCAGTTCTTC. This sequence encodes CASYGQGVVNEQFF. Filled out from reference TRBV25-1 and TRBJ2-1, the complete variable domain reads EADIYQTPRYLVIGTGKKITLECSQTMGHDKMYWYQQDPGMELHLIHYSYGVNSTEKGDLSSESTVSRIRTEHFPLTLESARPSHTSQYLCASYGQGVVNEQFFGPGTRLTVL.

The CDR3, as DNA: TGTGCCAGTCGAGGGGGAACTAATGAAAAACTGTTTTTT. It codes for CASRGGTNEKLFF. The rearrangement links TRBV28 to TRBJ1-4, with D perhaps matching TRBD1 (6 bases). Germline CDR1 is MDHEN and CDR2 is SYDVKM. The CDR3 runs 13 residues. V was cut by 9 bases and J by 1 base, with 9 bases left in between.

The chain uses TRBV29-1 and TRBJ2-3; TRBD2 is a possible D gene (6 bases). CDR1 is SQVTM, CDR2 ANQGSEA, per germline. V was clipped by 7 bases and J by 0 bases, with 11 bases between them. The CDR3 totals 13 residues. Written as DNA, the CDR3 is TGCAGCGCGACTAGGGATAGCACAGATACGCAGTATTTT. Translating it yields CSATRDSTDTQYF.

This chain uses TRBV19 with TRBJ2-6, with 7 bases matching TRBD1. CDR3 length: 17 residues. V dropped 3 bases and J dropped 3; count of bases not matched to a gene: 8. Germline CDR1 LNHDA, CDR2 SQIVND (reference sequence). This chain's CDR3 is CASSISGGGIGANVLTF. The CDR3 region has the DNA TGTGCCAGTAGTATTTCAGGGGGTGGTATTGGGGCCAACGTCCTGACTTTC. Complete variable domain (other parts from reference TRBV19 and TRBJ2-6): DGGITQSPKYLFRKEGQNVTLSCEQNLNHDAMYWYRQDPGQGLRLIYYSQIVNDFQKGDIAEGYSVSREKKESFPLTVTSAQKNPTAFYLCASSISGGGIGANVLTFGAGSRLTVL.

In its sample, this clonotype was seen a few times. J is TRBJ1-5 and V is TRBV12-3 or TRBV12-4; D is uncertain. Trimming took 2 bases from V and 7 from J, leaving 9 bases between them. This CDR3 has 13 amino acids. The CDR3 protein is CASSLNSQQPQHF. DNA of the CDR3: TGTGCCAGCAGTTTAAACTCGCAACAGCCCCAGCATTTT.

This clonotype has just a few counts. The CDR3 DNA reads as TGTGCCACCAGTGATAGTGGGAGGGAGACCCAGTACTTC. It specifies CATSDSGRETQYF. The chain recombines TRBV24-1 with TRBJ2-5; maybe TRBD2 (6 bases). The CDR3 runs to 13 residues. V was shortened by 3 bases and J by 5 bases, with 9 bases between the two germline ends. In germline, CDR1 is KGHDR, CDR2 SFDVKD.